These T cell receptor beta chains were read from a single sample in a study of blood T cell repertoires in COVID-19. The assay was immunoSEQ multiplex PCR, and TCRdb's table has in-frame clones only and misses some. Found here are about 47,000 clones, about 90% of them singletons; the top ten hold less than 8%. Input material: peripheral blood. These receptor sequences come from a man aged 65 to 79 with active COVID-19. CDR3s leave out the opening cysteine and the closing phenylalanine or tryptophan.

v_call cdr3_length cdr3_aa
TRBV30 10 AWRIKGDTIY
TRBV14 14 ASSQARTNPRDGYT
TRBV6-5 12 ASSYTESSTEAF
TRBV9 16 ASSVTSGGVTNTGELF
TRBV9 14 ASSPSGGDSGNTIY
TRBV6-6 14 ASSPRDRGGYYGYT
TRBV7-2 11 ASSLRQDYGYT
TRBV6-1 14 ASSELPLLSNQPQH
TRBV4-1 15 ASSQDPGTGVYNEQF
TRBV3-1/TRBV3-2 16 ASSQDNRAGTGEQPQH
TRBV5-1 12 ASSLEGVGNTIY
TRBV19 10 ASSTGLAAQF
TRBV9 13 ASSVGSGGPYEQY
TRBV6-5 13 ASSYTRENNSPLH
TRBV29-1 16 SVPKEAGRGSNTGELF
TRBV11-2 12 ASSTTSGGYEQY
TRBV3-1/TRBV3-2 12 ASSQGQINQPQH
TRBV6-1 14 ASSDLSRLAGGTQY
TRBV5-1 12 ASSPQGVAYEQY
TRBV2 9 ASNSQVEAF
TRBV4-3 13 ASSSHQGSYNEQF
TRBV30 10 AWSRDSLKQF
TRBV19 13 ASSNPGEVRYEQY
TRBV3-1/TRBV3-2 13 ASSQDVAGYNEQF
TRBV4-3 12 ASSQDRRDSPLH
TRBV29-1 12 SVTQSSGANVLT
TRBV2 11 ASSEFQNTEAF
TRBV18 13 ASSPRRYSNQPQH
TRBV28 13 ASSRQGSGANVLT
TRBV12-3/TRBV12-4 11 ASSPPVSREEY
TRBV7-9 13 ASSWGQGVEETQY
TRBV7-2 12 ASSSRDRGIKQY
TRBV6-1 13 ASSDRDRGVNEQF
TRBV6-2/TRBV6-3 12 ASSYSSRYNEQF
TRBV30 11 AWSVGSNQPQH
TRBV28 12 ASAEGGAKKTQY
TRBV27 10 ATGQGNYGYT
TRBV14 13 ASSQQAIHTDTQY
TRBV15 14 ATSRQTGANTGELF
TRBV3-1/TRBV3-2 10 ASSQLSDTQY
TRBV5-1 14 ASSAGTGAYNSPLH
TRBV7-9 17 ASSRTSGGHLSSYNEQF
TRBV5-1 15 ASSWGQYLLSSGELF
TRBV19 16 ASSMRGRGEVGANVLT
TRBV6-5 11 ASSLQGAREQY
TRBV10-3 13 AISELLLAKNIQY
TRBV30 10 AWGPQGNEQF
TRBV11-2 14 ASSLREGRLPYGYT
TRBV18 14 ASSPRIAGTGNTIY
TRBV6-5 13 ASRGGAGMNTEAF
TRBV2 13 ASSLASGPYNEQF
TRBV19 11 ASYDRAPLGYT
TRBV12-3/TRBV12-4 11 ASSKQGSGELF